This T cell receptor (beta chain) stems from a study of OX40 agonist ivuxolimab in advanced cancers. For context, the study as a whole: The costimulatory receptor OX40 (CD134) was targeted by ivuxolimab, a fully human IgG2 agonistic monoclonal antibody. The paper covers the monotherapy dose-escalation part of the phase I ivuxolimab trial, which included N of about 50 patients. In the dose-escalation cohort, 75% to 85% of patients were male, and the mean age was 60 years with a range of roughly 23 to 79. Intravenous ivuxolimab was administered to patients every 2 weeks at six dose levels: 0.01, 0.1, 0.3, 1.5, 3 and 10 mg/kg. Patients were allowed to have had prior anti-PD-1, anti-PD-L1 or anti-CTLA-4 therapy, and roughly two fifths of the dose-escalation patients had been treated with checkpoint inhibitors. Partial responses occurred in three dose-escalation patients, of whom one had hepatocellular carcinoma and two had cutaneous melanoma. Of the roughly 51 patients in dose escalation, about 20 had hepatocellular carcinoma, roughly 15 had melanoma, 9 had renal cell carcinoma and 9 had head and neck cancer. Peripheral TCRbeta sequencing was intended to test whether TCR sequence diversity was altered and clonal T-cell expansion was caused by ivuxolimab.

V is pared back by 0 bases and J by 3 bases, with 9 bases lying between the germline termini. The germline V gene supplies CDR1 SGDLS and CDR2 YYNGEE. The CDR3 starts with the cysteine, ends with the phenylalanine, and has 15 residues. The only DNA kept is the CDR3, 45 bases in frame from the first base. Turning to this clone: The target of this receptor is not known. No base qualities exist here, and no much larger clone lies one base off it.

The trial excluded patients who had a history of autoimmune disease or were on systemic immunosuppression. In every dose cohort, peripheral blood was drawn for TCR sequencing at baseline, cycle 4 day 1, and cycle 7 day 1. The samples were drawn from a first-in-human, open-label, multicenter phase I dose-escalation trial of ivuxolimab. Adults with locally advanced or metastatic melanoma, renal cell, hepatocellular, or head and neck squamous cell carcinoma were enrolled in the trial. CD4+ and CD8+ T cells were sorted separately from peripheral blood before TCR sequencing. The paper as a whole reports these results and caveats: Clonal expansion of both CD4+ and CD8+ blood T cells was observed from baseline to week 6 at doses 0.1 to 3.0 mg/kg. On average, CD8+ T cells showed more expanded clones than CD4+ T cells after ivuxolimab. In the 0.1-3.0 mg/kg groups, partial responders had among the lowest normalized peripheral clonal expansion, particularly in CD8+ T cells. Low levels of normalized T-cell clonal expansion were also seen in some patients who did not respond. Antigen specificity was not determined for the clonally expanded peripheral T cells.

Genomic DNA was isolated from the sorted cells so that the TCRbeta CDR3 region could be sequenced. The immunoSEQ Assay was used for sequencing of TCRbeta CDR3 regions. TCRdb mirrors the immuneACCESS table, restricted to in-frame sequences. Some clones are absent from its copies; in checked studies, under half trace to an unresolved V gene, and the reason for the others is unknown. Within this sample are approximately 90,000 clones, with more than 75% of them counted one time only. The leading ten clones occupy around 4% of the sample. This receptor chain uses TRBV9 and TRBJ2-2; TRBD1 could be the D gene, as 6 bases match. This TCR was recovered from an adult with an advanced solid tumor such as melanoma, head and neck, liver or kidney cancer. Specimen: CD4+ or CD8+ T cells sorted from blood, collected in a trial of the OX40 agonist ivuxolimab. The CDR3 corresponds to CASSVGGGDTGELFF. Here is the DNA: TGTGCCAGCAGCGTAGGAGGGGGAGACACCGGGGAGCTGTTTTTT.